These T cell receptor beta chains were read from a single sample in a study of T cell changes during pregnancy in multiple sclerosis. Method: immunoSEQ multiplex PCR; TCRdb's copy keeps in-frame clones and lacks some. The sample contains tens of thousands of clones, approximately 90% of which appear only once. Source: CD8+ T cells from peripheral blood mononuclear cells, taken in the third trimester of pregnancy. These receptors originate from a female donor with multiple sclerosis, enrolled in a pregnancy study. CDR3s include the opening cysteine and the closing phenylalanine or tryptophan.

V	J	CDR3
TRBV2	TRBJ1-1	CASSVGSGNMNTEAFF
TRBV5-1	TRBJ2-1	CASSLGGGGLGNNEQFF
TRBV2	TRBJ1-1	CASSEDRGTEAFF
TRBV7-2	TRBJ2-1	CASSSTRATGVGQFF
TRBV7-6	TRBJ2-7	CATGAGGGEQYF
TRBV27	TRBJ2-3	CASSPRDRGTSTDTQYF
TRBV27	TRBJ2-1	CASSWRYEQFF
TRBV28	TRBJ2-7	CASSFNPDSYEQYF
TRBV5-1	TRBJ1-1	CASSSGQGNEAFF
TRBV6-1	TRBJ1-2	CASSDSRVLF
TRBV5-6	TRBJ1-5	CASSEGTQPQHF
TRBV13	TRBJ2-1	CASSHVGGPSYNEQFF
TRBV7-9	TRBJ1-1	CASSFGGRDTEAFF
TRBV11-3	TRBJ2-3	CASSFGGRGLTDTQYF
TRBV5-4	TRBJ2-1	CASSPEAGGLTIISYNEQFF
TRBV12-5	TRBJ2-5	CASAFGGGDQETQYF
TRBV30	TRBJ1-5	CAWSFGGAAPQHF
TRBV7-9	TRBJ1-1	CASLTPNTEAFF
TRBV29-1	TRBJ2-7	CSVGTGDSYEQYF
TRBV16	TRBJ2-7	CASTIPGTGFYEQYF
TRBV7-9	TRBJ1-1	CASSLVGRKDTEAFF
TRBV30	TRBJ1-1	CAWSPGNTEAFF
TRBV19	TRBJ2-2	CASSTTPGQNTGELFF
TRBV9	TRBJ1-4	CASSGAHQGEKLFF
TRBV5-1	TRBJ2-1	CASTLAGLGNEQFF
TRBV27	TRBJ2-1	CASSPPRTGKSDEQFF
TRBV11-1	TRBJ1-4	CASSSDSPVLRDEKLFF
TRBV2	TRBJ1-5	CASSELVSQPQHF
TRBV5-1	TRBJ1-1	CASSPWDRAPQNTEAFF
TRBV5-8	TRBJ2-7	CASSLAGLVDEQYF
TRBV9	TRBJ2-2	CASSPSPGLAGELFF
TRBV27	TRBJ2-7	CASSFGTGGGEQYF
TRBV4-3	TRBJ1-6	CASSQDSLATPNSPLHF
TRBV5-6	TRBJ1-5	CASSLRTGIGQPQHF
TRBV9	TRBJ1-3	CASSMGQAYFSGNTIYF
TRBV27	TRBJ2-7	CASGTGGPYEQYF
TRBV9	TRBJ1-1	CASSGGTGGPAFF
TRBV2	TRBJ2-1	CASCRGAGGYNEQFF
TRBV30	TRBJ2-2	CASASGRTGELFF
TRBV7-9	TRBJ1-5	CASSSSLGRGDQPQHF
TRBV4-3	TRBJ1-1	CASSQVGGGTEAFF
TRBV5-1	TRBJ1-1	CASSPRGGGTNTEAFF
TRBV4-2	TRBJ1-2	CASSHTTGEGGYTF
TRBV30	TRBJ1-2	CAWSVIAKGANYGYTF
TRBV7-8	TRBJ2-7	CASSSPKQGFSYEQYF
TRBV7-9	TRBJ1-2	CASSQQGKAGATNYGYTF
TRBV7-9	TRBJ1-1	CASSPPERPDAFF
TRBV9	TRBJ1-2	CASSVGRDTINYGYTF
TRBV4-3	TRBJ2-7	CASSQERTGPEQYF
TRBV19	TRBJ1-2	CASSRDREREEDGYTF
TRBV5-5	TRBJ1-6	CASSSGSSNFPRPLHF